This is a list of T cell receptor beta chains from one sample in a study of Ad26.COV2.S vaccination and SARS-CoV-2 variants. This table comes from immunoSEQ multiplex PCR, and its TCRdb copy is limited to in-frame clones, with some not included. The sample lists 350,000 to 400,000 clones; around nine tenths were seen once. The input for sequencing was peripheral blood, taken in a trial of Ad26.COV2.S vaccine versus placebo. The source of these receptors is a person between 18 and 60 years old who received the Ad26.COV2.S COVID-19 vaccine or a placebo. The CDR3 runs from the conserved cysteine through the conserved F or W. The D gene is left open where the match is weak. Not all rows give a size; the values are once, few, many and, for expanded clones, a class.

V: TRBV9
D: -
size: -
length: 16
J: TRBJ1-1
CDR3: CASSERGSLGNTEAFF
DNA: TGTGCCAGCAGCGAGAGGGGGAGCTTGGGAAACACTGAAGCTTTCTTT

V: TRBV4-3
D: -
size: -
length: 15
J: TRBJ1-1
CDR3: CASSQTTGYVTEAFF
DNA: TGCGCCAGCAGCCAAACTACAGGGTACGTCACTGAAGCTTTCTTT

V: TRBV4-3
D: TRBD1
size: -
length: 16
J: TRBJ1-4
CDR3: CASSQAPGTGGGKLFF
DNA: TGCGCCAGCAGCCAAGCCCCCGGGACAGGGGGCGGAAAACTGTTTTTT

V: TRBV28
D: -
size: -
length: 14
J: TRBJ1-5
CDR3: CASSFNPDNQPQHF
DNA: TGTGCCAGCAGTTTTAATCCGGACAATCAGCCCCAGCATTTT

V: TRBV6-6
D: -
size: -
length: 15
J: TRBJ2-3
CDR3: CASSYDTGTSSTQYF
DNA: TGTGCCAGCAGTTACGATACCGGGACCAGCAGCACGCAGTATTTT

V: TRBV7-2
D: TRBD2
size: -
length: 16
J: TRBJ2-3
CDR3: CASSLGSGGRTDTQYF
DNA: TGTGCCAGCAGCTTAGGTAGCGGGGGGCGCACAGATACGCAGTATTTT

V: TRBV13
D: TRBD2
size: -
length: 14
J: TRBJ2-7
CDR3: CASPKSGLAHEQYF
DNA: TGTGCCAGCCCTAAATCGGGACTAGCCCACGAGCAGTACTTC

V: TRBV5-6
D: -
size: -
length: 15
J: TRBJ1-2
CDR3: CASSPNGGTGYGYTF
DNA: TGTGCCAGCAGCCCGAACGGGGGGACCGGCTATGGCTACACCTTC

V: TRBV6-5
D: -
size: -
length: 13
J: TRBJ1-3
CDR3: CASSYSRGNTIYF
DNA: TGTGCCAGCAGTTACTCGCGAGGAAACACCATATATTTT

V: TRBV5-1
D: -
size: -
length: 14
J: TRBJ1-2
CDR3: CASKSEAGSYGYTF
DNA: TGCGCCAGTAAATCGGAAGCAGGGAGCTATGGCTACACCTTC

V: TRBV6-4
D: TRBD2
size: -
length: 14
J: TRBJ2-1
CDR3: CASRPLAGVGEQFF
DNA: TGTGCCAGCAGACCCCTAGCGGGGGTGGGTGAGCAGTTCTTC

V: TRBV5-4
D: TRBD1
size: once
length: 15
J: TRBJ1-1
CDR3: CASSQVDRVNTEAFF
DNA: TGTGCCAGCAGCCAAGTCGACAGGGTGAACACTGAAGCTTTCTTT

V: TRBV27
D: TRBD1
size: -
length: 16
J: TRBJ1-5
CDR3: CASSSTGAAGNQPQHF
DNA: TGTGCCAGCAGCTCTACAGGGGCCGCTGGCAATCAGCCCCAGCATTTT

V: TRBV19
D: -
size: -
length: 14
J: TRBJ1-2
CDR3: CASTGRQRDYGYTF
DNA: TGTGCCAGTACCGGGAGACAGAGAGACTATGGCTACACCTTC

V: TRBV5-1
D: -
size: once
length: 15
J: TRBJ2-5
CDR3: CASSLPLGVQETQYF
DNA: TGCGCCAGCAGCTTGCCCCTTGGGGTCCAAGAGACCCAGTACTTC

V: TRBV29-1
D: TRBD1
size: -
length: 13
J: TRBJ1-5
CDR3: CSALTGQGQPQHF
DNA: TGCAGCGCCCTGACAGGGCAGGGACAGCCCCAGCATTTT

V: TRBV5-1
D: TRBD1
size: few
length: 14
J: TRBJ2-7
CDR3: CASSLEGAGNEQYF
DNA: TGCGCCAGCAGCTTGGAGGGGGCCGGGAACGAGCAGTACTTC

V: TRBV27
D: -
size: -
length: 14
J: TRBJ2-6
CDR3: CASQLGTGANVLTF
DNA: TGTGCCAGCCAGCTCGGCACGGGGGCCAACGTCCTGACTTTC

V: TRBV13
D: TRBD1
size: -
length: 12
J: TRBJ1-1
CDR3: CASRTGSTEAFF
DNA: TGTGCCAGCAGGACAGGGAGCACTGAAGCTTTCTTT

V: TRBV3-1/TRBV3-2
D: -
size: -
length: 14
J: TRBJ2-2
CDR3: CASSQRGNTGELFF
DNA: TGTGCCAGCAGCCAAAGAGGGAACACCGGGGAGCTGTTTTTT

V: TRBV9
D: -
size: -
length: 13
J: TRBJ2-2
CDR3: CASSTLLTGELFF
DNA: TGTGCCAGCAGCACATTACTAACAGGGGAGCTGTTTTTT

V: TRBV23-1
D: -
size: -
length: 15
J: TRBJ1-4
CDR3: CASSPGGAANEKLFF
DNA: TGCGCCAGCAGTCCGGGGGGGGCTGCTAATGAAAAACTGTTTTTT